Included here is one T cell receptor (beta chain) sequence, with context. This clonotype occurred a few times. What antigen it recognizes has not been identified. Base qualities are not recorded, but no much larger clone differs from it by a single base. These data are taken from a study of CD8 T cells in ankylosing spondylitis listed by TCRdb under 2017. At the level of the whole study: The study profiled T cell receptor beta repertoires in healthy donors and ankylosing spondylitis patients to find disease-linked TCR variants. Peripheral blood was sampled, and synovial fluid was also collected from ankylosing spondylitis patients. The full study cohort comprised 20 to 25 ankylosing spondylitis patients and 110 or so healthy donors.

General findings and caveats noted by the study authors: Blood from ankylosing spondylitis patients appeared to be characterized by a TCR beta motif composed of 7 to 9 highly homologous amino acid variants. The disease-linked clones were reported to be significantly enriched in matched synovial fluid samples from ankylosing spondylitis patients. Some motif variants were previously reported in synovial fluid and blood of reactive arthritis patients, suggesting common disease-initiation mechanisms. In peripheral blood, the disease-linked clones were found at relatively low frequencies and had a CD8+ phenotype.

The run used an Illumina HiSeq 2500. TCR beta libraries were prepared by quantitative 5'-RACE with molecular barcodes. Per the authors' processing: A new computational method based on a probabilistic model of VDJ rearrangement was used to identify disease-linked TCR variants. TCRdb's own reprocessing of the public reads used fastp at Q25 and MiXCR and kept productive beta chains. A single entry per CDR3 protein holds the most common genes and DNA from its merged rows. These V and J calls rely on TCRdb rather than the paper's analysis. The sample table lists around 440,000 distinct CDR3 sequences, roughly 15% of them with a count of one. 1% of the sample rests with the top ten. The TCR sequence derives from a male donor with ankylosing spondylitis. Sequenced sample: blood, either unsorted or a sorted T cell fraction (not recorded which).

The CDR3 protein: CASSQEWLTSSDIQYF. The bases read TGTGCCAGCAGCCAAGAATGGCTAACTAGTAGTGACATTCAGTACTTC. The chain links TRBV4-2 with TRBJ2-4; a tentative D match to TRBD2 spans 5 bases. Based on the germline V gene, the CDR1 and CDR2 sequences are LGHNA and YNFKEQ. The CDR3 measures 16 amino acids from cysteine to phenylalanine. Just the 48-base CDR3 DNA is kept, in frame starting at base 1. V lost 0 bases and J lost 8 bases; the stretch between them is 17 bases long.